The following is a T cell receptor (beta chain) sequence with its context. Its matching antigen is unknown. One junction end disagrees with the germline gene, perhaps due to a read error. The sample is drawn from a study of tumor and adjacent non-tumor tissue in lung cancer. Study-wide findings and caveats: TCR diversity was significantly greater in tumor than normal lung tissue.

This sample's RNA came from whole unsorted tissue. The normal lung tissue was taken more than 3 cm from the tumor edge. A modified ARM-PCR protocol with three rounds of nested PCR amplified TCRbeta. TCRdb reprocessed the multiplex PCR reads with MiXCR, giving one entry per CDR3 protein. The sample shows 44,000 or so distinct CDR3 sequences, 60% to 70% of them seen only once. Per the germline V gene, CDR1 is MDHEN and CDR2 is SYDVKM. CDR3 length: 16 residues. This receptor was obtained from a woman aged 35 to 49 with non-small cell lung cancer. This chain uses TRBV28 with TRBJ2-6, with D possibly being TRBD1 (7 bases). The source material was distant non-tumor lung tissue. The CDR3 region is CASIDIQGTGVNVLTF. CDR3 coding DNA: TGTGCCAGCATAGATATACAGGGGACTGGGGTCAACGTCCTGACTTTC. Full variable domain (missing parts from reference TRBV28 and TRBJ2-6): DVKVTQSSRYLVKRTGEKVFLECVQDMDHENMFWYRQDPGLGLRLIYFSYDVKMKEKGDIPEGYSVSREKKERFSLILESASTNQTSMYLCASIDIQGTGVNVLTFGAGSRLTVL.